The 3 T cell receptor beta chains given below trace back to one sample, sequenced in a study of T cells after posttransplantation cyclophosphamide. The protocol was immunoSEQ multiplex PCR, while the TCRdb copy is restricted to in-frame clones and leaves out a portion. The sample records some 47,000 clones, about 86% being singletons. The specimen sequenced was PBMCs. The receptor source for this set is a young man with a blood cancer, CMV-positive, and with a related stem cell donor.

The chain carries TRBV7-2 and TRBJ2-1, with 11 bases aligning to TRBD2. The junction had 6 bases not matched to a gene; V was cut back by 4 bases and J by 7 bases. The germline CDR1 and CDR2 sequences are SGHTA and FQGNSA. This CDR3 spans 15 amino acids. The CDR3 sequence: CASSSFRTSGNEQFF. CDR3 in DNA: TGTGCCAGCAGCTCCTTTAGGACTAGCGGGAATGAGCAGTTCTTC.

This clone has a single count. V gene TRBV7-2 combines with J gene TRBJ2-7; 14 bases are shared with TRBD2. In germline, CDR1 is SGHTA, CDR2 FQGNSA. The CDR3 is 16 amino acids. J lost 5 bases, V lost 5 bases, and 8 bases had no gene match. The CDR3 protein is CASSPSGLAGGHEQYF. As DNA, the CDR3 is TGTGCCAGCAGCCCATCTGGACTAGCGGGAGGCCACGAGCAGTACTTC.

The chain carries TRBV4-2 and TRBJ2-7; TRBD1 is a possible D gene (5 bases). V was cut by 5 bases and J by 0 bases, with 14 bases left in between. The germline gives CDR1 LGHNA, CDR2 YNFKEQ. The CDR3 extends over 15 amino acids. CDR3 DNA sequence: TGTGCCAGCAGCTCCACCTTGACAGACTCCTACGAGCAGTACTTC. It specifies CASSSTLTDSYEQYF.